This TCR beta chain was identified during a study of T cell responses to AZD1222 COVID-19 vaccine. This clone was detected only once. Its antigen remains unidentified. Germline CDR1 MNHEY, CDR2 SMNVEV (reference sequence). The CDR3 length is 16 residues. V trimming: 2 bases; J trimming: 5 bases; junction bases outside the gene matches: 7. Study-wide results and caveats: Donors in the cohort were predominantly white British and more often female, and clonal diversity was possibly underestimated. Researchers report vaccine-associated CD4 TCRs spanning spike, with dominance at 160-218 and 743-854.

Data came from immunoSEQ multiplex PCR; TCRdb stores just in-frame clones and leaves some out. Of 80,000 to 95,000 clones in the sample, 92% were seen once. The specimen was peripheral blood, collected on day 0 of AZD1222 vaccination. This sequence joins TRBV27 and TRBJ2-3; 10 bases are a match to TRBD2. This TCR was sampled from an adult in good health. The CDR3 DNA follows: TGTGCCAGCAGTTTACTAGCGGGAGAAGGGATAGATACGCAGTATTTT. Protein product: CASSLLAGEGIDTQYF.